The present entry profiles one TCR beta chain with its context. The data derive from a study of OX40 agonist ivuxolimab in advanced cancers. Study details: Two cutaneous melanoma patients and one hepatocellular carcinoma patient, three in all, had partial responses.

Unmatched junction bases numbered 4, after V lost 2 bases and J lost 3 bases. Germline V gene data show CDR1 as SGHNT and CDR2 as YENEEA. This CDR3 region has 15 residues. This table comes from immunoSEQ multiplex PCR, and its TCRdb copy is limited to in-frame clones, with some not included. The data show some 85,000 clones, approximately 90% seen once. The sequences come from CD4+ or CD8+ T cells sorted from blood, collected in a trial of the OX40 agonist ivuxolimab. This receptor was obtained from an adult with an advanced solid tumor such as melanoma, head and neck, liver or kidney cancer. The J gene is TRBJ2-1, the V gene TRBV11-3, with 7 bases identical to TRBD1. This chain's CDR3 is CASSLSGTDYNEQFF. In nucleotides, the CDR3 is TGTGCCAGCAGCTTATCCGGGACAGACTACAATGAGCAGTTCTTC.